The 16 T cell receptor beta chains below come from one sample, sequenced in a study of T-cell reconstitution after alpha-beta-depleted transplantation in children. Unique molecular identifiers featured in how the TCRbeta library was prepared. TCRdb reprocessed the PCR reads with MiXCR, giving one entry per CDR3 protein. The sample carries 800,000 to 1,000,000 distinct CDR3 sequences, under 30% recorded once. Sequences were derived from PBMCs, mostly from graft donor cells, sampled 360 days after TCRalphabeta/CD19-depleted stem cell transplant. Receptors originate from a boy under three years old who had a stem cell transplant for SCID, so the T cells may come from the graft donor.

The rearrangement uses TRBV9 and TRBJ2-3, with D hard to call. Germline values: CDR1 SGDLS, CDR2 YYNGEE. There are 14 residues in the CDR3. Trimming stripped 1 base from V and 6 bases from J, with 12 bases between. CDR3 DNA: TGTGCCAGCAGCGTAAGTTCAGGTACGGATACGCAGTATTTT. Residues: CASSVSSGTDTQYF. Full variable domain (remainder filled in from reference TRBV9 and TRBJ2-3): DSGVTQTPKHLITATGQRVTLRCSPRSGDLSVYWYQQSLDQGLQFLIQYYNGEERAKGNILERFSAQQFPDLHSELNLSSLELGDSALYFCASSVSSGTDTQYFGPGTRLTVL.

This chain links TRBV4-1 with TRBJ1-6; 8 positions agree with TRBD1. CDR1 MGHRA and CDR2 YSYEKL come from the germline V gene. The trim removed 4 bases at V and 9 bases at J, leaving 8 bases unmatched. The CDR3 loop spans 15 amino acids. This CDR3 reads CASSPTGEGVSPLHF. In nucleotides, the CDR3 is TGCGCCAGCAGCCCGACAGGGGAGGGAGTTTCACCCCTCCACTTT.

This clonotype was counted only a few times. The DNA of the CDR3 is TGCAGCGTTGTGGGGACCATTGGCGAGACCCAGTACTTC. Translating it yields CSVVGTIGETQYF. The chain carries TRBV29-1 and TRBJ2-5; either TRBD1 or TRBD2 may fit D (5 bases each). Deletions cut 4 bases from V and 5 bases from J, with 14 bases between. Germline V gives CDR1 SQVTM, CDR2 ANQGSEA. This CDR3 has 13 residues.

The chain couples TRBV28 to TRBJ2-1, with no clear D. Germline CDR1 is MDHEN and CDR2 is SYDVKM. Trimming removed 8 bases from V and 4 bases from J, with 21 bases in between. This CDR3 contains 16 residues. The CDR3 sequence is CASRRLTPSGYNEQFF. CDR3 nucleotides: TGTGCCAGCCGACGCCTCACTCCTAGTGGGTACAATGAGCAGTTCTTC.

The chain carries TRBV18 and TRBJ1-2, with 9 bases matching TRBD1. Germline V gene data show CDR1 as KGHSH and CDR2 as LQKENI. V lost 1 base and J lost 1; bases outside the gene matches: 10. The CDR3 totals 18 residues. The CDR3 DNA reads TGTGCCAGCTCACCACTCCCCCTCGGGACAGGGAATAACTATGGCTACACCTTC. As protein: CASSPLPLGTGNNYGYTF.

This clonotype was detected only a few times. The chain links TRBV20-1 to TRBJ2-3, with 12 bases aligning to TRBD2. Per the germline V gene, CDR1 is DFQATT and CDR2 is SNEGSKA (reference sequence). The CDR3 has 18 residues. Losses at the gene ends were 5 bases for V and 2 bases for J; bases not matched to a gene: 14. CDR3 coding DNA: TGCAGTGCTTCCAACCCTCTAGCGGGGGGGCGTAACACAGATACGCAGTATTTT. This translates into CSASNPLAGGRNTDTQYF.

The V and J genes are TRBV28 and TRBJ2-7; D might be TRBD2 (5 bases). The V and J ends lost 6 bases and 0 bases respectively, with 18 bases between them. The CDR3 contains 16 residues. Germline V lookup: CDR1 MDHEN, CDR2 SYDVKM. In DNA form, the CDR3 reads TGTGCCAGCAGCCAAACGGGGTATGGGAGCTCCTACGAGCAGTACTTC. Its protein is CASSQTGYGSSYEQYF.

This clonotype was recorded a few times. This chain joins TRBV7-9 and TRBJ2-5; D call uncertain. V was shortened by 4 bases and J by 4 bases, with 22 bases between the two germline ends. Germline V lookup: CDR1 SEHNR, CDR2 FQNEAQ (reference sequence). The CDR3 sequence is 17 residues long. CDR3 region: CASSSRPTPEATETQYF. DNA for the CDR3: TGTGCCAGCAGCTCCCGACCTACGCCCGAGGCCACAGAGACCCAGTACTTC. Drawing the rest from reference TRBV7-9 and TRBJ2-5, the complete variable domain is DTGVSQNPRHKITKRGQNVTFRCDPISEHNRLYWYRQTLGQGPEFLTYFQNEAQLEKSRLLSDRFSAERPKGSFSTLEIQRTEQGDSAMYLCASSSRPTPEATETQYFGPGTRLLVL.

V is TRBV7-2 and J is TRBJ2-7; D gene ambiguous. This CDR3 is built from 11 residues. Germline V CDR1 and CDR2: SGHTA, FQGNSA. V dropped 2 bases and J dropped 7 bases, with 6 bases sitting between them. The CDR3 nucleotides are TGTGCCAGCAGCTTACCTGGGGAGCAGTACTTC. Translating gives CASSLPGEQYF.

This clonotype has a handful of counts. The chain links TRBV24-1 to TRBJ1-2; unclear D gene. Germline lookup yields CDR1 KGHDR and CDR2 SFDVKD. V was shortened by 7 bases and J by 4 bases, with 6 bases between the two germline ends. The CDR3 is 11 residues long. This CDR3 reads CATSAGYGYTF. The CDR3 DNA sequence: TGTGCCACCAGCGCAGGCTATGGCTACACCTTC.

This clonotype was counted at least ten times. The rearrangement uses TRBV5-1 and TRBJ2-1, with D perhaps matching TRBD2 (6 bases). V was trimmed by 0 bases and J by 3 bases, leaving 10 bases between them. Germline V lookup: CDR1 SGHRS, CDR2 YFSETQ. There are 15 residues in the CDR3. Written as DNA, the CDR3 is TGCGCCAGCAGCTTGGGTCTAGCGTACTACAATGAGCAGTTCTTC. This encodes CASSLGLAYYNEQFF.

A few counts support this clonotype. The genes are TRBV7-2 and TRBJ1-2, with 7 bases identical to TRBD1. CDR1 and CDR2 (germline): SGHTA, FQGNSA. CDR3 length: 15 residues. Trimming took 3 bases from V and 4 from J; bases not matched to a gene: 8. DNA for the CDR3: TGTGCCAGCAGCTTGGACCCGGGACAGACCTATGGCTACACCTTC. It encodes CASSLDPGQTYGYTF. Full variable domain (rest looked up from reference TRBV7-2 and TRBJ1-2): GAGVSQSPSNKVTEKGKDVELRCDPISGHTALYWYRQSLGQGLEFLIYFQGNSAPDKSGLPSDRFSAERTGGSVSTLTIQRTQQEDSAVYLCASSLDPGQTYGYTFGSGTRLTVV.

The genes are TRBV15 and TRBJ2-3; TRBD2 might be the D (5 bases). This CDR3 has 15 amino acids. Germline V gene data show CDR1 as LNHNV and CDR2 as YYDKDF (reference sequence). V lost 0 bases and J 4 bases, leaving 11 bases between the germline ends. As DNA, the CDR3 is TGTGCCACCAGCAGAGATCGGGGAATCGCAGATACGCAGTATTTT. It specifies CATSRDRGIADTQYF.

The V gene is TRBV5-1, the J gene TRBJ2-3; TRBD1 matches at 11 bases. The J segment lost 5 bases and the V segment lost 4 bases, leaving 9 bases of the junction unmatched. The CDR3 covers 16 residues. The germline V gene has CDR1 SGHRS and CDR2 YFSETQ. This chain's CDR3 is CASSRTGTGGLDTQYF. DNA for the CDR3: TGCGCCAGCAGCCGAACCGGGACAGGGGGGCTAGATACGCAGTATTTT.

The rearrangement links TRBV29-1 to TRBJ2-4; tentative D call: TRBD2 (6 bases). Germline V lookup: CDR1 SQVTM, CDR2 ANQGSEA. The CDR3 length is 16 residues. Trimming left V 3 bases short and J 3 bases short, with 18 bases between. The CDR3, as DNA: TGCAGCGTTGAGTCAAACGGGAGAGTCGGCAAAAACATTCAGTACTTC. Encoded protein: CSVESNGRVGKNIQYF.

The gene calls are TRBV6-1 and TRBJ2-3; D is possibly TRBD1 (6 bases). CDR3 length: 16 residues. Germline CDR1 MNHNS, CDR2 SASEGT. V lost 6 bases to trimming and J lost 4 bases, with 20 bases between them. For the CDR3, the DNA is TGTGCCAGCAGCCTACGAACAACAGGGTTCGCAGATACGCAGTATTTT. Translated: CASSLRTTGFADTQYF.